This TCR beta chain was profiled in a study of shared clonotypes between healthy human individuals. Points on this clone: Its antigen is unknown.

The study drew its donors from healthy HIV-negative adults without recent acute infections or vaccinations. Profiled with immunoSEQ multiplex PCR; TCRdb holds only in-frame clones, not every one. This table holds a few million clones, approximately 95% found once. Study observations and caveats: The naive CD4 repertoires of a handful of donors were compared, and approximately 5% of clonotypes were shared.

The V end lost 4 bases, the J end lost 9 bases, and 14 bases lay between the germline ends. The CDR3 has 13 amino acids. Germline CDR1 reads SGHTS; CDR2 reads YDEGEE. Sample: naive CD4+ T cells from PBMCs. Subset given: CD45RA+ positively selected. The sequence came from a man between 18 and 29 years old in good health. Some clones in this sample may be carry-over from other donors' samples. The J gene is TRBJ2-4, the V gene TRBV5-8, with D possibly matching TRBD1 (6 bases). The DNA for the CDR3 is TGTGCCAGCAGCGCGGACAGTTTGGGCATTCAGTACTTC. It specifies CASSADSLGIQYF.